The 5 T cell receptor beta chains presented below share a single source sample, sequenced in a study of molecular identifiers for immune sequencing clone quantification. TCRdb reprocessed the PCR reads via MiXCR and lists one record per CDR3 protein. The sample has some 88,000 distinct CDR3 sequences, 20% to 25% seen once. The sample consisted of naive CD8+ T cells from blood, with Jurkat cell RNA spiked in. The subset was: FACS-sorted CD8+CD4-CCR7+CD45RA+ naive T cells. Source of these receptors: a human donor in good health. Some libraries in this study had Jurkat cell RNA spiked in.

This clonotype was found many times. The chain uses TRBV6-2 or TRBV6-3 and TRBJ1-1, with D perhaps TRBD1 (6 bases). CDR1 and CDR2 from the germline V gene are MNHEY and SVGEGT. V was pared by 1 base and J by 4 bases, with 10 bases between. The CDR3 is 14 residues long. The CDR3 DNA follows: TGTGCCAGCAGTTACTGGGACACGAGCACTGAAGCTTTCTTT. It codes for CASSYWDTSTEAFF.

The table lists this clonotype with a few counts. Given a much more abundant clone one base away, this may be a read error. Written as DNA, the CDR3 is TGTGCCAGCAGCTTCCCCTACAATGAGCAGTTCTTC. This sequence encodes CASSFPYNEQFF. The chain links TRBV7-2 to TRBJ2-1, with D unresolved. This CDR3 spans 12 amino acids. V shed 3 bases and J shed 2 bases, with 2 bases lying between them. The germline gives CDR1 SGHTA, CDR2 FQGNSA.

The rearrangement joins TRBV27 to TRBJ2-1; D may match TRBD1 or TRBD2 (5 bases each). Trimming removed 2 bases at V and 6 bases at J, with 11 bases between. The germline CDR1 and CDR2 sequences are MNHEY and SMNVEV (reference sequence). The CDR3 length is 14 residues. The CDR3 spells CASSLAAGTNEQFF. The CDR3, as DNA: TGTGCCAGCAGTTTAGCGGCCGGGACCAATGAGCAGTTCTTC.

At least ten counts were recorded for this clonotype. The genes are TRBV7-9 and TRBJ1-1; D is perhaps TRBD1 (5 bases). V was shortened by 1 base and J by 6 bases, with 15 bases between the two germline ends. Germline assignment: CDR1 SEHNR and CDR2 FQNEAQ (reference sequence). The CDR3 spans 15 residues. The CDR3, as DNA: TGTGCCAGCAGCTTAGTGGAGGGGCCCCCTCCTGAAGCTTTCTTT. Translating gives CASSLVEGPPPEAFF. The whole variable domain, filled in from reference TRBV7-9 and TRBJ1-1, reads DTGVSQNPRHKITKRGQNVTFRCDPISEHNRLYWYRQTLGQGPEFLTYFQNEAQLEKSRLLSDRFSAERPKGSFSTLEIQRTEQGDSAMYLCASSLVEGPPPEAFFGQGTRLTVV.

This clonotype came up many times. The CDR3 region is CASSWAGTRPHTGELFF. In nucleotides, the CDR3 is TGTGCCAGCAGTTGGGCTGGGACTAGGCCTCATACCGGGGAGCTGTTTTTT. The rearrangement links TRBV28 to TRBJ2-2; 8 bases agree with TRBD2. There are 17 residues in the CDR3. CDR1 is MDHEN, CDR2 SYDVKM, per germline. Losses at the gene ends were 4 bases for V and 5 bases for J; bases not matched to a gene: 12.